This T cell receptor beta chain was sequenced during a study of T cells in Graves' hyperthyroidism and ophthalmopathy. The study, taken as a whole, reports: Blood also held most thyroid clonotypes expanded beyond 0.001. From stable hyperthyroidism, ophthalmopathy was separated by a 13 V-J model. It was a median roughly 6.5 months before onset that the model predicted ophthalmopathy.

This clonotype was seen repeatedly, ten times or more. Its antigen is unknown. Researchers amplified the TCR beta CDR3 regions from RNA transcripts. The TCR CDR3 first-round RT-PCR relied on the HTBI primer set. TCRdb called the multiplex PCR reads again in MiXCR, with one record for every CDR3 protein. The sample comprises under 350,000 distinct CDR3 sequences, approximately 17% of which are singletons, and around 61% rests with the top ten. Based on clinical symptoms, serum thyroxine and TRAb, thyroid ultrasound and orbital computed tomography, diagnoses were reached. Losses at the gene ends were 5 bases for V and 8 bases for J; bases not matched to a gene: 5. The germline CDR1 and CDR2 sequences are LGHDT and YNNKEL (reference sequence). This CDR3 is 12 amino acids long.

The receptor was derived from a woman in her sixties or seventies with Graves' ophthalmopathy. The sample taken for sequencing was blood. The J gene is TRBJ1-1, the V gene TRBV3-1; 7 bases match TRBD1. Here the CDR3 reads CASSKTGEEAFF. The CDR3, as DNA: TGTGCCAGCAGCAAAACAGGGGAGGAAGCTTTCTTT.